Each of the 4 T cell receptor beta chains below was sequenced from the same sample in a study of blood T cell repertoires in COVID-19. Clones were read by immunoSEQ multiplex PCR, and TCRdb kept only the in-frame ones, dropping some. This sample has over 150,000 clones, with around 84% found just once. The sequenced sample was PBMCs or T cells enriched from blood (not recorded which). These receptors were collected from a man aged 50 to 60 who had recovered from COVID-19.

The V gene is TRBV3-1 (or the pseudogene TRBV3-2), the J gene TRBJ2-5, with 13 bases fitting TRBD2. The germline V gene encodes CDR1 LGHDT and CDR2 YNNKEL (reference sequence). V shed 4 bases, J shed 4 bases, and the junction held 6 bases outside the gene matches. The CDR3 extends over 16 amino acids. Here the CDR3 reads CASSLGLAGVGETQYF. CDR3 sequence (DNA): TGTGCCAGCAGCCTTGGACTAGCGGGGGTGGGAGAGACCCAGTACTTC.

The chain uses TRBV27 and TRBJ1-6, with TRBD1 matching over 8 bases. There are 14 residues in the CDR3. Trimming cost V 6 bases and J 9 bases; bases outside gene matches: 7. In germline, CDR1 is MNHEY, CDR2 SMNVEV (reference sequence). CDR3 nucleotide sequence: TGTGCCAGCAGATCCCAGGGGGCGGGTTCACCCCTCCACTTT. This encodes CASRSQGAGSPLHF.

The chain joins TRBV6-5 to TRBJ1-1, with 11 bases lining up with TRBD1. V lost 6 bases and J lost 4; bases outside the gene matches: 4. Germline CDR1 reads MNHEY; CDR2 reads SVGAGI. This CDR3 spans 14 amino acids. The CDR3 here is CASRTGTGGTEAFF. In nucleotides, the CDR3 is TGTGCCAGCAGAACCGGGACAGGGGGCACTGAAGCTTTCTTT.

This clone occurred a few times. The chain carries TRBV19 and TRBJ1-4; D is possibly TRBD1 (6 bases). The CDR3 totals 15 residues. Trimming removed 5 bases at V and 7 bases at J, with 17 bases between. CDR1 is LNHDA and CDR2 is SQIVND in the germline V gene (reference sequence). Here the CDR3 reads CASSAIQGRAEKLFF. The CDR3 region has the DNA TGTGCCAGTAGTGCAATACAGGGCCGGGCTGAAAAACTGTTTTTT.